This T cell receptor (beta chain) derives from a study of control samples from healthy donors and cancer patients. The V gene lost 3 bases and the J gene lost 4 bases, with 9 bases spanning the gap. Germline-derived CDR1 and CDR2 are KGHSH and LQKENI. The CDR3 is 13 residues long. Method: immunoSEQ multiplex PCR; TCRdb's copy keeps in-frame clones and lacks some. The profile shows around 28,000 clones, around nine tenths of them singletons. The sequencing sample was made of PBMCs. The receptor was derived from a woman aged 40 to 49 with lung cancer. This chain joins TRBV18 and TRBJ1-2; a weak D match, TRBD1 (5 bases). The CDR3 DNA reads TGTGCCAGCTCACCGGCGGGGGGCTATGGCTACACCTTC. Its translation: CASSPAGGYGYTF.